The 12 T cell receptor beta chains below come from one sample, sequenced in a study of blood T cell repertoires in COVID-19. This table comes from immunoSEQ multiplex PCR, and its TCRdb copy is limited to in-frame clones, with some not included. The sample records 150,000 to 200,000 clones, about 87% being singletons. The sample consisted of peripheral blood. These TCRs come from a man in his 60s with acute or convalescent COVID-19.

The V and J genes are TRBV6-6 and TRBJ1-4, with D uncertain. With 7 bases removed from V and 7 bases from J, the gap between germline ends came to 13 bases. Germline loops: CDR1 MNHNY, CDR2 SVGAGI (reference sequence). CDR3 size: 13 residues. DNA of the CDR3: TGTGCCAGCATTGGCGGGTCGGTTGAAAAACTGTTTTTT. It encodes CASIGGSVEKLFF.

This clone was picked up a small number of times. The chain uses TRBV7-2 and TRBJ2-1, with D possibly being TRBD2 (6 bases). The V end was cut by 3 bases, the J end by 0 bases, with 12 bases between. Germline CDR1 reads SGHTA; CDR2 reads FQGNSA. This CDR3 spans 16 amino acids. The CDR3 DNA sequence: TGTGCCAGCAGCTTGGATGGGACTGGCTCCTACAATGAGCAGTTCTTC. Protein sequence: CASSLDGTGSYNEQFF. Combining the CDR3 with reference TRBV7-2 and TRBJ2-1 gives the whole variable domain GAGVSQSPSNKVTEKGKDVELRCDPISGHTALYWYRQSLGQGLEFLIYFQGNSAPDKSGLPSDRFSAERTGGSVSTLTIQRTQQEDSAVYLCASSLDGTGSYNEQFFGPGTRLTVL.

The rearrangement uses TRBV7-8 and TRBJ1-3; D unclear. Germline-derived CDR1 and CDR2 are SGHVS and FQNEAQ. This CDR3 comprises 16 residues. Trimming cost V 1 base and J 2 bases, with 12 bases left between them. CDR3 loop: CASSLEASRTGNTIYF. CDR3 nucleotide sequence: TGTGCCAGCAGCTTAGAGGCCAGCAGGACTGGAAACACCATATATTTT.

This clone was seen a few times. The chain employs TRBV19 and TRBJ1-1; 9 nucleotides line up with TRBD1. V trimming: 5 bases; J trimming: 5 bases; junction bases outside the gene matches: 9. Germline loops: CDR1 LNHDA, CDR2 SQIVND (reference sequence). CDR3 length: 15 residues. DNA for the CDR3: TGTGCCAGTAGTGCCGGGACAGGGAGTGGGACTGAAGCTTTCTTT. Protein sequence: CASSAGTGSGTEAFF.

The CDR3 DNA follows: TGTGCCATCACTCCGGGACTAGCGGGTTCCGAGCAGTACTTC. It is translated as CAITPGLAGSEQYF. This chain uses TRBV10-3 with TRBJ2-7; 12 bases are a match to TRBD2. Per germline, CDR1 ENHRY and CDR2 SYGVKD. This CDR3 spans 14 amino acids. V dropped 7 bases and J dropped 6; count of bases not matched to a gene: 7.

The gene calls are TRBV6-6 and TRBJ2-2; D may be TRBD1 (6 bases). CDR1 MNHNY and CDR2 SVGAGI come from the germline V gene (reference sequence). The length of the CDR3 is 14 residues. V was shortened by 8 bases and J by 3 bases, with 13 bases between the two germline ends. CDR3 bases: TGTGCCAGCTACTTCGAGGGGGACACCGGGGAGCTGTTTTTT. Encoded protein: CASYFEGDTGELFF.

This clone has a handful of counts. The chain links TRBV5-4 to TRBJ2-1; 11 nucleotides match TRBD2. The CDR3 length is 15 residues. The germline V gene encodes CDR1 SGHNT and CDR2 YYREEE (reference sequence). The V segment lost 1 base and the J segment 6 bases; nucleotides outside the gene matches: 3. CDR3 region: CASSLPGLAANEQFF. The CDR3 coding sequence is TGTGCCAGCAGCTTGCCGGGACTAGCGGCCAATGAGCAGTTCTTC.

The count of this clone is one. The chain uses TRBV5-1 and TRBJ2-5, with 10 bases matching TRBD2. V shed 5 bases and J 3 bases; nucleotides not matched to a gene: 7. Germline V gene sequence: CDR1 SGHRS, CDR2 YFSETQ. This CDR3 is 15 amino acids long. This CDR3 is CASRERGGPEETQYF. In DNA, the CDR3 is TGCGCCAGCAGGGAGCGGGGGGGCCCCGAAGAGACCCAGTACTTC.

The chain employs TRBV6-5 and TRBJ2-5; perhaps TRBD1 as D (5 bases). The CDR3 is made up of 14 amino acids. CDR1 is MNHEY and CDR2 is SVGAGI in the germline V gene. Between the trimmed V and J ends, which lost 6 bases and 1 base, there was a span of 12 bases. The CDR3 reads CASRHQGLQETQYF. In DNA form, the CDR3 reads TGTGCCAGCAGGCATCAGGGCCTCCAAGAGACCCAGTACTTC.

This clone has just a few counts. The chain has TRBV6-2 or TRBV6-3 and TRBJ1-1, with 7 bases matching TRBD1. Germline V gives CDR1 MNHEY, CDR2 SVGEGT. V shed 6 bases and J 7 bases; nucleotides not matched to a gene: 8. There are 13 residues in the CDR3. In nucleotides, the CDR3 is TGTGCCAGCAGCCTCACAGGGGTCGTTGAAGCTTTCTTT. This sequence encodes CASSLTGVVEAFF.

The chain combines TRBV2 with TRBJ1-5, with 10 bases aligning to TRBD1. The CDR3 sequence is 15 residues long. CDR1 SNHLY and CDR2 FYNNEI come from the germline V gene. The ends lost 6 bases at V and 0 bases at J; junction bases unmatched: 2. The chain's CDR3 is CASRGDRGSNQPQHF. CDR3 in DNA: TGTGCCAGCAGGGGGGACAGGGGTAGCAATCAGCCCCAGCATTTT.

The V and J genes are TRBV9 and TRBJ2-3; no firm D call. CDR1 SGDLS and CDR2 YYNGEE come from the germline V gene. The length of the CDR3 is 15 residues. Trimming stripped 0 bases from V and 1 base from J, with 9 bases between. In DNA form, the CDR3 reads TGTGCCAGCAGCGTAGCCCAGGTGGGCACAGATACGCAGTATTTT. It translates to CASSVAQVGTDTQYF.